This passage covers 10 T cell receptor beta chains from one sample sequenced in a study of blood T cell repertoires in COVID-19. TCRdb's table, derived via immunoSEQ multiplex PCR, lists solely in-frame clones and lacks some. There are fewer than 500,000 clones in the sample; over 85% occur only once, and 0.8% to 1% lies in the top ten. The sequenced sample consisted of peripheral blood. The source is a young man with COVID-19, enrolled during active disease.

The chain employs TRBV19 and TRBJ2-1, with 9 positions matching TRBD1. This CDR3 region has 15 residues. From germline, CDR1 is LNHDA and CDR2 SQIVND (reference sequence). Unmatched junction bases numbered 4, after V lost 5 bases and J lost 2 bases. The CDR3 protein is CASSYRGPAYNEQFF. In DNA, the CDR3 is TGTGCCAGTAGTTACAGGGGGCCGGCCTACAATGAGCAGTTCTTC.

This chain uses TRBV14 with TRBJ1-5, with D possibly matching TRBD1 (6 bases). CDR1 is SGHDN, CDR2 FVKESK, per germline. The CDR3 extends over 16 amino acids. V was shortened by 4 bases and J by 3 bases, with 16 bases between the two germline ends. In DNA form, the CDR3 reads TGTGCCAGCAGCCGGGCTACAGGGAGGGACAATCAGCCCCAGCATTTT. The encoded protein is CASSRATGRDNQPQHF.

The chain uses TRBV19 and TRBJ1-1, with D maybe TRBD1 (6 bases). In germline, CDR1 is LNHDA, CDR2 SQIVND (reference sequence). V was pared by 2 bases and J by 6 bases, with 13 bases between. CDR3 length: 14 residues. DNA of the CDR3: TGTGCCAGTAGTATAACAGGGATAAGAGCTGAAGCTTTCTTT. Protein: CASSITGIRAEAFF.

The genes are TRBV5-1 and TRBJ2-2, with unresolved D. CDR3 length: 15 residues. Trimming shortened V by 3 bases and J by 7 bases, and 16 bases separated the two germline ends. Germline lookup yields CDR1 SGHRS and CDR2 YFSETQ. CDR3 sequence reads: CASSYDIRAGGELFF. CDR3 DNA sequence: TGCGCCAGCAGCTATGATATCCGAGCAGGCGGGGAGCTGTTTTTT.

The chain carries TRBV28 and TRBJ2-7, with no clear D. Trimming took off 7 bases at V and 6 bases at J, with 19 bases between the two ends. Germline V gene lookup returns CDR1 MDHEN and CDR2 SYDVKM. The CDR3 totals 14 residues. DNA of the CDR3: TGTGCCAGCACCCTTACTGGGTTCGAGGCCGAGCAGTACTTC. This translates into CASTLTGFEAEQYF.

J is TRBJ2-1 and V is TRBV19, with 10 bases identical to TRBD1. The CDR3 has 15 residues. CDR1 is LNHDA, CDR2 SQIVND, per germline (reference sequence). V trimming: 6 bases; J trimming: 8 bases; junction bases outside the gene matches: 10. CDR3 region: CASSRQGARFDEQFF. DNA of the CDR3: TGTGCCAGTAGCCGACAGGGGGCGCGATTTGATGAGCAGTTCTTC.

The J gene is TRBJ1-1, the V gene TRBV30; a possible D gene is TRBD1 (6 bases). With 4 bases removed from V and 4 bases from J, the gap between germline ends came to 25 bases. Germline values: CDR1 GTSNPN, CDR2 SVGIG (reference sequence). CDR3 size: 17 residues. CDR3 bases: TGTGCCTGGAAACCCAGACAGGAACTCTCTAGGGGCACTGAAGCTTTCTTT. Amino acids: CAWKPRQELSRGTEAFF. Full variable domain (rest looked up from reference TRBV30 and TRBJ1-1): SQTIHQWPATLVQPVGSPLSLECTVEGTSNPNLYWYRQAAGRGLQLLFYSVGIGQISSEVPQNLSASRPQDRQFILSSKKLLLSDSGFYLCAWKPRQELSRGTEAFFGQGTRLTVV.

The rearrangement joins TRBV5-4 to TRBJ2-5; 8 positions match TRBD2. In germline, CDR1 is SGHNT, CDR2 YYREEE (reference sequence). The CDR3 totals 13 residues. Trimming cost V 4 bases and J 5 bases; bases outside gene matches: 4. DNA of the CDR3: TGTGCCAGCAGCCCCGGCGGGGGGGAGACCCAGTACTTC. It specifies CASSPGGGETQYF. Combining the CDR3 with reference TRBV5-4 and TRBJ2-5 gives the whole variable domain ETGVTQSPTHLIKTRGQQVTLRCSSQSGHNTVSWYQQALGQGPQFIFQYYREEENGRGNFPPRFSGLQFPNYSSELNVNALELDDSALYLCASSPGGGETQYFGPGTRLLVL.

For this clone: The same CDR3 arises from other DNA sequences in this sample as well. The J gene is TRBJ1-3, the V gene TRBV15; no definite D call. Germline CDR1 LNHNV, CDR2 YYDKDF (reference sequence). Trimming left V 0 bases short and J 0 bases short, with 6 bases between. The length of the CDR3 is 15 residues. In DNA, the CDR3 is TGTGCCACCAGCAGAGATCGGAGCTCTGGAAACACCATATATTTT. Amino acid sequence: CATSRDRSSGNTIYF.

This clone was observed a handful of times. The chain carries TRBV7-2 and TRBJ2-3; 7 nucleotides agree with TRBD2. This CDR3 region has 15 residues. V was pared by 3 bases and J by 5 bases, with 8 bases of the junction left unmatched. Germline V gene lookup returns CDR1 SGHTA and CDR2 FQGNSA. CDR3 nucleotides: TGTGCCAGCAGCTTTGTAAGCGGGGCAGGAGATACGCAGTATTTT. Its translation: CASSFVSGAGDTQYF.